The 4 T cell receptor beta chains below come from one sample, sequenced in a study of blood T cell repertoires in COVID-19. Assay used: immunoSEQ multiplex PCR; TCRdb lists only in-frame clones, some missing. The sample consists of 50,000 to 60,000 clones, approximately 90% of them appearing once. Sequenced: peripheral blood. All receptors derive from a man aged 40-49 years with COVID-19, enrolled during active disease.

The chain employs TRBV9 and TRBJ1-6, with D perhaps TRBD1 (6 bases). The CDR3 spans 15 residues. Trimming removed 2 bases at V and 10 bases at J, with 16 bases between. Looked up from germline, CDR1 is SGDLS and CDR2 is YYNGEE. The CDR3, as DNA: TGTGCCAGCAGCGTGGATATGGGGGCGAAATCACCCCTCCACTTT. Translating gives CASSVDMGAKSPLHF.

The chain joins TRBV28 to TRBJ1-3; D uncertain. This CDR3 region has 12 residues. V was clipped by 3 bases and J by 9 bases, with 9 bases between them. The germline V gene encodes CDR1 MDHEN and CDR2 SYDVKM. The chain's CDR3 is CASSFRESTIYF. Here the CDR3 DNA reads TGTGCCAGCAGTTTTAGGGAGAGCACCATATATTTT.

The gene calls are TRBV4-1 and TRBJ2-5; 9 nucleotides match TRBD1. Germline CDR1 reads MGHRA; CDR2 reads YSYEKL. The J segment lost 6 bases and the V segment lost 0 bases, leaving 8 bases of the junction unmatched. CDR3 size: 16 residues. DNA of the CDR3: TGCGCCAGCAGCCAAGACAGGACAGGGGCGTACCAGACCCAGTACTTC. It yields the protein CASSQDRTGAYQTQYF.

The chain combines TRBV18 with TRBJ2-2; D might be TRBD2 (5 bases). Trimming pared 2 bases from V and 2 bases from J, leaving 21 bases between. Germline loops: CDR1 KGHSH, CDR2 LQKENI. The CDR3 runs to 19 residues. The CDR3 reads CASSPFPAGEYSNTGELFF. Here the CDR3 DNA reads TGTGCCAGCTCACCATTTCCGGCCGGGGAGTACAGTAACACCGGGGAGCTGTTTTTT.